Listed here are 2 T cell receptor beta chains from one sample, sequenced in a study of cytomegalovirus exposure and HLA in healthy donors. The study ran its PCR with 60 Vbeta and 13 Jbeta primers. TCRdb keeps only in-frame clones here, not all; method: immunoSEQ multiplex PCR. Seen here are some 110,000 clones, roughly 76% observed once, and the top ten hold under 8%. Sequences were obtained from PBMCs. The receptors here all came from a woman between 50 and 59 years old in good health and CMV-seropositive.

This chain links TRBV7-2 with TRBJ2-1, with TRBD2 matching 12 bases. J lost 8 bases, V lost 5 bases, and 10 bases had no gene match. The CDR3 is made up of 16 amino acids. Germline CDR1 is SGHTA and CDR2 is FQGNSA. The CDR3 DNA reads as TGTGCCAGCAGCCTATCTCTAGCGGGGGGGCCCTATGAGCAGTTCTTC. It encodes CASSLSLAGGPYEQFF.

V usage is TRBV28 and J usage is TRBJ2-5; 9 nucleotides line up with TRBD1. Germline V gene sequence: CDR1 MDHEN, CDR2 SYDVKM. The CDR3 sequence is 14 residues long. V was clipped by 5 bases and J by 4 bases; unmatched bases: 5. Written as DNA, the CDR3 is TGTGCCAGCAGTGGGACAGGGCGCCGAGAGACCCAGTACTTC. Protein product: CASSGTGRRETQYF.